The 20 T cell receptor beta chains below come from one sample, sequenced in a study of blood T cell repertoires in COVID-19. Assay used: immunoSEQ multiplex PCR; TCRdb lists only in-frame clones, some missing. The table shows 250,000 to 350,000 clones, with 85% to 90% occurring only once. Sequencing was performed on peripheral blood. The receptors stem from a woman aged 25-40 years with COVID-19, enrolled during active disease.

The chain recombines TRBV10-3 with TRBJ1-2; D perhaps matches TRBD1 (5 bases). The CDR3 extends over 13 amino acids. CDR1 is ENHRY, CDR2 SYGVKD, per germline. V lost 2 bases, J lost 8 bases, and 12 bases lay in between. The DNA of the CDR3 is TGTGCCATCAGTGAGGGAGAATCAGGGGGCTACACCTTC. This encodes CAISEGESGGYTF.

Of note for this clone: Distinct nucleotide sequences in the sample also encode this CDR3. The chain has TRBV18 and TRBJ2-7; 9 nucleotides line up with TRBD1. Germline values: CDR1 KGHSH, CDR2 LQKENI. This CDR3 has 14 residues. Trimming at V came to 3 bases and at J to 0 bases, leaving 0 bases not matched to a gene. The CDR3 reads CASSPDRGSYEQYF. In DNA, the CDR3 is TGTGCCAGCTCACCGGACAGGGGCTCCTACGAGCAGTACTTC.

This sequence joins TRBV6-5 and TRBJ1-5; D is perhaps TRBD1 (5 bases). The CDR3 runs 13 residues. Per the germline V gene, CDR1 is MNHEY and CDR2 is SVGAGI. The CDR3 is CAGGGGGNQPQHF. The CDR3 bases are TGTGCGGGAGGTGGGGGTGGCAATCAGCCCCAGCATTTT.

V usage is TRBV19 and J usage is TRBJ2-7; 8 bases match TRBD1. CDR3 length: 14 residues. Per the germline V gene, CDR1 is LNHDA and CDR2 is SQIVND (reference sequence). Trimming removed 2 bases from V and 6 bases from J; junction bases left unmatched: 6. The CDR3 is CASSITGGDSEQYF. CDR3 in DNA: TGTGCCAGTAGTATAACAGGGGGAGATAGCGAGCAGTACTTC.

This sequence joins TRBV15 and TRBJ2-7, with a possible D match to TRBD2 (6 bases). V shed 0 bases and J shed 4 bases, with 22 bases lying between them. The CDR3 length is 18 residues. Germline CDR1 and CDR2: LNHNV and YYDKDF (reference sequence). CDR3 DNA: TGTGCCACCAGCAGAGATCCCCCCGGGGCTAGCGTTTCTTACGAGCAGTACTTC. As protein: CATSRDPPGASVSYEQYF.

V is TRBV5-5 and J is TRBJ2-3; 8 bases align to TRBD2. V was pared by 0 bases and J by 4 bases, with 7 bases of the junction left unmatched. The V gene's germline CDR1 is SGHKS and CDR2 YYEKEE (reference sequence). The CDR3 totals 16 residues. The CDR3: CASSLAGTGGADTQYF. The DNA of the CDR3 is TGTGCCAGCAGCTTGGCTGGGACGGGAGGGGCAGATACGCAGTATTTT.

This clone was counted a single time. This chain joins TRBV2 and TRBJ2-1; D is perhaps TRBD2 (6 bases). Germline CDR1 SNHLY, CDR2 FYNNEI. The CDR3 consists of 18 residues. Deletions cut 5 bases from V and 3 bases from J, with 23 bases between. CDR3 nucleotide sequence: TGTGCCAGCAGTCTCCTGCGGCTAGCGTCCTACGACTACAATGAGCAGTTCTTC. This gives the protein CASSLLRLASYDYNEQFF.

This clone was detected only once. The chain joins TRBV7-2 to TRBJ1-2, with 7 bases aligning to TRBD1. With 1 base clipped from V and 10 bases from J, the junction kept 6 bases outside the gene matches. The germline V gene has CDR1 SGHTA and CDR2 FQGNSA. This CDR3 contains 13 residues. The CDR3 spells CASSLVGTDLYTF. The DNA for the CDR3 is TGTGCCAGCAGCTTAGTAGGGACAGATCTCTACACCTTC.

The chain has TRBV25-1 and TRBJ1-3; tentative D call: TRBD1 (5 bases). This CDR3 is built from 15 residues. Per the germline V gene, CDR1 is MGHDK and CDR2 is SYGVNS. Trimming removed 0 bases from V and 7 bases from J, with 13 bases in between. CDR3 nucleotide sequence: TGTGCCAGCAGTGAATATAGGGGAGGGAGGAACACCATATATTTT. Its translation: CASSEYRGGRNTIYF.

This chain connects TRBV4-1 to TRBJ1-1; D perhaps matches TRBD1 (5 bases). Trimming left V 1 base short and J 2 bases short, with 11 bases between. The length of the CDR3 is 15 residues. Germline-derived CDR1 and CDR2 are MGHRA and YSYEKL. The CDR3 here is CASSQVLGQNTEAFF. The CDR3 region has the DNA TGCGCCAGCAGCCAAGTGCTGGGGCAAAACACTGAAGCTTTCTTT.

This sequence joins TRBV19 and TRBJ1-4; the D gene is possibly TRBD1 (6 bases). With 5 bases removed from V and 4 bases from J, the gap between germline ends came to 17 bases. The CDR3 has 16 amino acids. Germline CDR1 LNHDA, CDR2 SQIVND (reference sequence). CDR3 DNA sequence: TGTGCCAGTAGTCCCCACTGGACAGAGGATAATGAAAAACTGTTTTTT. Translation: CASSPHWTEDNEKLFF. The variable domain in full, completed from reference TRBV19 and TRBJ1-4, reads DGGITQSPKYLFRKEGQNVTLSCEQNLNHDAMYWYRQDPGQGLRLIYYSQIVNDFQKGDIAEGYSVSREKKESFPLTVTSAQKNPTAFYLCASSPHWTEDNEKLFFGSGTQLSVL.

V gene TRBV14 combines with J gene TRBJ2-7; D is perhaps TRBD1 (5 bases). Germline lookup yields CDR1 SGHDN and CDR2 FVKESK. CDR3 length: 16 amino acids. V shed 1 base and J shed 0 bases, with 13 bases lying between them. CDR3 residues: CASSQARQLSSYEQYF. The DNA of the CDR3 is TGTGCCAGCAGCCAAGCTCGACAGCTAAGCTCCTACGAGCAGTACTTC. Supplemented by reference TRBV14 and TRBJ2-7, the full variable domain reads EAGVTQFPSHSVIEKGQTVTLRCDPISGHDNLYWYRRVMGKEIKFLLHFVKESKQDESGMPNNRFLAERTGGTYSTLKVQPAELEDSGVYFCASSQARQLSSYEQYFGPGTRLTVT.

The chain combines TRBV3-1 (or the pseudogene TRBV3-2) with TRBJ1-1; D might be TRBD1 (5 bases). The germline V gene has CDR1 LGHDT and CDR2 YNNKEL (reference sequence). The ends were cut back, 4 bases at V and 0 bases at J, with 12 bases in the middle. The CDR3 sequence is 15 residues long. CDR3: CASSPRDYLNTEAFF. DNA for the CDR3: TGTGCCAGCAGCCCCCGGGACTACCTGAACACTGAAGCTTTCTTT.

V and J are TRBV3-1 (or the pseudogene TRBV3-2) and TRBJ2-1; 10 bases are a match to TRBD2. The germline gives CDR1 LGHDT, CDR2 YNNKEL (reference sequence). This CDR3 is 16 amino acids long. V shed 2 bases and J 3 bases; nucleotides not matched to a gene: 4. The CDR3, as DNA: TGTGCCAGCAGCCAACTAGCGGGAGAAAACTACAATGAGCAGTTCTTC. Protein sequence: CASSQLAGENYNEQFF.

The chain combines TRBV9 with TRBJ2-3; D gene ambiguous. Deletions cut 0 bases from V and 0 bases from J, with 11 bases between. This CDR3 region has 16 residues. Looked up from germline, CDR1 is SGDLS and CDR2 is YYNGEE. For the CDR3, the DNA is TGTGCCAGCAGCGTAGATCACAGTTCTAGCACAGATACGCAGTATTTT. Translation gives CASSVDHSSSTDTQYF.

This chain links TRBV5-8 with TRBJ2-1, with 7 nucleotides matching TRBD1. The trim removed 0 bases at V and 9 bases at J, leaving 6 bases unmatched. Germline V gives CDR1 SGHTS, CDR2 YDEGEE. The length of the CDR3 is 14 residues. In DNA form, the CDR3 reads TGTGCCAGCAGCTTGGGAGGGGGCGACTCTGAGCAGTTCTTC. Translating it yields CASSLGGGDSEQFF. The full variable domain, with the rest looked up from reference TRBV5-8 and TRBJ2-1, is EAGVTQSPTHLIKTRGQQATLRCSPISGHTSVYWYQQALGLGLQFLLWYDEGEERNRGNFPPRFSGRQFPNYSSELNVNALELEDSALYLCASSLGGGDSEQFFGPGTRLTVL.

The chain has TRBV7-9 and TRBJ1-2, with TRBD1 matching 10 bases. The V gene's germline CDR1 is SEHNR and CDR2 FQNEAQ (reference sequence). After removal of 0 bases from V and 4 bases from J, the junction contained 2 bases not matched to a gene. This CDR3 comprises 15 residues. For the CDR3, the DNA is TGTGCCAGCAGCTTAGCGGGACAGGGGAGCTATGGCTACACCTTC. Protein: CASSLAGQGSYGYTF.

The chain is built from TRBV9 and TRBJ2-3; a weak D match, TRBD2 (5 bases). The CDR3 length is 15 residues. V dropped 0 bases and J dropped 3 bases, with 11 bases sitting between them. The germline CDR1 and CDR2 sequences are SGDLS and YYNGEE. As DNA, the CDR3 is TGTGCCAGCAGCGTAGGGGGAGTTGAGACAGATACGCAGTATTTT. This encodes CASSVGGVETDTQYF.

The chain carries TRBV7-9 and TRBJ2-1, with a possible D match to TRBD2 (5 bases). V was cut by 1 base and J by 0 bases, with 10 bases left in between. Germline assignment: CDR1 SEHNR and CDR2 FQNEAQ (reference sequence). This CDR3 has 16 amino acids. The CDR3 loop is CASSLGVGSSYNEQFF. CDR3 in DNA: TGTGCCAGCAGCTTAGGAGTGGGGAGCTCCTACAATGAGCAGTTCTTC.

V usage is TRBV12-3 or TRBV12-4 and J usage is TRBJ1-1, with unresolved D. This CDR3 has 12 amino acids. V was cut by 6 bases and J by 5 bases, with 10 bases left in between. The CDR3 DNA is TGTGCCAGCAGCCCGGAGGTTACTGAAGCTTTCTTT. Translation: CASSPEVTEAFF.